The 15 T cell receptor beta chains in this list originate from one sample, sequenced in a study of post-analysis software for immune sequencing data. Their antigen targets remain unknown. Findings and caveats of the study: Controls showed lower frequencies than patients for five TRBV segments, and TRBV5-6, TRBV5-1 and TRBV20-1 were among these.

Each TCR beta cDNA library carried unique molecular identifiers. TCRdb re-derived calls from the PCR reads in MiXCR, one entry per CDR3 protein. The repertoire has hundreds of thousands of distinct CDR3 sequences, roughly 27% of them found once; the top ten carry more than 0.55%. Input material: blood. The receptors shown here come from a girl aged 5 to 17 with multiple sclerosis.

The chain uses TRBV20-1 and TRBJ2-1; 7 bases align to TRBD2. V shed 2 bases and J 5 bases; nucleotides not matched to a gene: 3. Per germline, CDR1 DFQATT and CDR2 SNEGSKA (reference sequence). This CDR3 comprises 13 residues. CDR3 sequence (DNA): TGCAGTGCTAGAAGCGGGAAGGACAATGAGCAGTTCTTC. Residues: CSARSGKDNEQFF.

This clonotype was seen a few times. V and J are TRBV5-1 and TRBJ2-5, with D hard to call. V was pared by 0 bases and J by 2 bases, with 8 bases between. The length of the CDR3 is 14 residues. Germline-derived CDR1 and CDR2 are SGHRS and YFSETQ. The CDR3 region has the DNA TGCGCCAGCAGCTTGGAAGGCTGGCAAGAGACCCAGTACTTC. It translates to CASSLEGWQETQYF.

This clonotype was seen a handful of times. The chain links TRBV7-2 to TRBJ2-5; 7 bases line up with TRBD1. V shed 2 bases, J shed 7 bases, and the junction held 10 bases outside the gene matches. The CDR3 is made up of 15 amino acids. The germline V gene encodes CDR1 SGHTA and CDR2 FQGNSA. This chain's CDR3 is CASSLTETGLLTQYF. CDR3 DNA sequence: TGTGCCAGCAGCTTAACCGAGACAGGGTTGTTGACCCAGTACTTC.

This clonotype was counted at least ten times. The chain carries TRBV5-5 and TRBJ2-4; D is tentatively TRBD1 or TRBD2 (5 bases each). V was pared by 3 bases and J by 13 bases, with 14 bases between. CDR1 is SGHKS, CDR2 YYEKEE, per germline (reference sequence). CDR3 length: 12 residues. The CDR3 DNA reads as TGTGCCAGCAGCTCGGGGCGCTTTGAGCAGTACTTC. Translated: CASSSGRFEQYF.

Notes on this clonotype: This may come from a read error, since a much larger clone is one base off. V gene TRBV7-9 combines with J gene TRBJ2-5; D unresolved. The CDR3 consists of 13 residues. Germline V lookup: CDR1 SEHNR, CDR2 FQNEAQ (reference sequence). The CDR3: CTSSRTSPETQYF. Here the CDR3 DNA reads TGTACCAGCAGCCGAACATCACCAGAGACCCAGTACTTC.

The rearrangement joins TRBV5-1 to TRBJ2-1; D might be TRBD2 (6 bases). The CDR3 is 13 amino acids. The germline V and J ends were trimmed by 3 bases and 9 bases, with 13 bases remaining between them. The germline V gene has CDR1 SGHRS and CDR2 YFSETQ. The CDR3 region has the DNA TGCGCCAGCAGCTGGGATCGGGGGATTGAGCAGTTCTTC. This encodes CASSWDRGIEQFF.

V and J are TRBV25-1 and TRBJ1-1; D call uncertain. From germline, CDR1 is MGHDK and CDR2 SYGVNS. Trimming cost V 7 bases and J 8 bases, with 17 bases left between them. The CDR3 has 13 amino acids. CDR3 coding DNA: TGTGCCAGCACGGTAGAGTTTCTAACGGAAGCTTTCTTT. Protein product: CASTVEFLTEAFF. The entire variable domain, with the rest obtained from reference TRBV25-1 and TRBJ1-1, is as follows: EADIYQTPRYLVIGTGKKITLECSQTMGHDKMYWYQQDPGMELHLIHYSYGVNSTEKGDLSSESTVSRIRTEHFPLTLESARPSHTSQYLCASTVEFLTEAFFGQGTRLTVV.

Here the CDR3 DNA reads TGCAGCGTTTCTGGACAGGTTTCCTCCTACGAGCAGTACTTC. Amino acids: CSVSGQVSSYEQYF. The rearrangement links TRBV29-1 to TRBJ2-7, with TRBD1 identical over 7 bases. This CDR3 contains 14 residues. CDR1 and CDR2 from the germline V gene are SQVTM and ANQGSEA. Losses at the gene ends were 5 bases for V and 0 bases for J; bases not matched to a gene: 7.

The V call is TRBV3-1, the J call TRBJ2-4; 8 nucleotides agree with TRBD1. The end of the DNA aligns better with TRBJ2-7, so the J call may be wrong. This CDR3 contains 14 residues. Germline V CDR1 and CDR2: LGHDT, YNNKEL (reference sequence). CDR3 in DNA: TGTGCCAGCAGCCAATTCAGGGGGCCGAACGAGCAGTACTTC. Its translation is CASSQFRGPNEQYF.

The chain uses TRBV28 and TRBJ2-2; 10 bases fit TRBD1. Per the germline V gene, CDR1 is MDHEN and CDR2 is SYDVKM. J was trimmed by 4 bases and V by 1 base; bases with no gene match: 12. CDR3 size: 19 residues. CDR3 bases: TGTGCCAGCAGTTTATCAAGTCCGGTGGGACAGGGGAGCACCGGGGAGCTGTTTTTT. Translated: CASSLSSPVGQGSTGELFF.

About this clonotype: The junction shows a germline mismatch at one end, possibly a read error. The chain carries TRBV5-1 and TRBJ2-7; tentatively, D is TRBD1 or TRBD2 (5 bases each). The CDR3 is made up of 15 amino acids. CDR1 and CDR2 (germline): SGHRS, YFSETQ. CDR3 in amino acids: CASGWGFPASSEQYF. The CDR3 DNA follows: TGCGCCAGCGGTTGGGGGTTCCCCGCATCCTCCGAGCAGTACTTC.

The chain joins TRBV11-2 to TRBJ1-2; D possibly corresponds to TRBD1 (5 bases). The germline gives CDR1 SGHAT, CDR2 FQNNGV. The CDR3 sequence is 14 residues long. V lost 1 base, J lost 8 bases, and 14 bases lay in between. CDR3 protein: CASSLVRGTRGYTF. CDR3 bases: TGTGCCAGCAGCTTAGTTCGCGGGACGAGAGGCTACACCTTC.

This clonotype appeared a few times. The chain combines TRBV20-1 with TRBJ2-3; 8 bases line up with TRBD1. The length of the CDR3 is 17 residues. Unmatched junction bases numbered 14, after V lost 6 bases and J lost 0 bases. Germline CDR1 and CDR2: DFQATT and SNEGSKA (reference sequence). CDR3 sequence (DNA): TGCAGTGCCCCTACTCAGGGGGCTTCGGTTAGCACAGATACGCAGTATTTT. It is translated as CSAPTQGASVSTDTQYF.

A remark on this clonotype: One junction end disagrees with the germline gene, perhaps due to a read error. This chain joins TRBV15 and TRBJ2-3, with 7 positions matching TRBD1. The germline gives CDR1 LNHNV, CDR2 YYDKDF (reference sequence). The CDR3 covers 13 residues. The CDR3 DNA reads TGTGTCACCAGCATCCAGACAGGGGATACGCAGTATTTT. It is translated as CVTSIQTGDTQYF. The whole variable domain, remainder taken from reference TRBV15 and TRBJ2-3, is DAMVIQNPRYQVTQFGKPVTLSCSQTLNHNVMYWYQQKSSQAPKLLFHYYDKDFNNEADTPDNFQSRRPNTSFCFLDIRSPGLGDTAMYLCVTSIQTGDTQYFGPGTRLTVL.

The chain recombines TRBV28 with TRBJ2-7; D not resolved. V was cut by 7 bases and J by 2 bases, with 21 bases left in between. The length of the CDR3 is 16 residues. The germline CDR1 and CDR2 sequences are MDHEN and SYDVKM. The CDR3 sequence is CASINTGLGHPYEQYF. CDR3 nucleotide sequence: TGTGCCAGCATCAACACCGGGCTAGGGCACCCCTACGAGCAGTACTTC.